The sequence of this T cell receptor (beta chain) was determined in a study of T cell responses to AZD1222 COVID-19 vaccine. Notes on the study in general: There were vaccine-associated CD4 TCRs across spike, dominant at 160-218 and 743-854. Just a handful of people given AZD1222 tested seropositive at baseline.

Remarks on this clone: Antigen specificity is unknown.

V lost 4 bases, J lost 6 bases, and 12 bases stayed unmatched. In germline, CDR1 is SGDLS, CDR2 YYNGEE. This CDR3 spans 15 amino acids. Assay: immunoSEQ multiplex PCR; the TCRdb copy retains only in-frame clones and omits some. Of 90,000 to 150,000 clones listed, about 89% are singletons. This receptor was taken from an adult in good health. The chain couples TRBV9 to TRBJ1-1; TRBD1 matches at 7 bases. Sequencing was performed on peripheral blood, taken on day 0 of AZD1222 vaccination. The CDR3: CASSPEPTGDSEAFF. DNA for the CDR3: TGTGCCAGCAGCCCTGAACCTACAGGGGATTCTGAAGCTTTCTTT.